This TCR beta chain was captured by sequencing in a study of control samples from healthy donors and cancer patients. Germline-derived CDR1 and CDR2 are KGHDR and SFDVKD. The length of the CDR3 is 17 residues. Trimming took off 5 bases at V and 2 bases at J, with 17 bases between the two ends. The data were produced by immunoSEQ multiplex PCR, yet TCRdb's version contains in-frame clones alone and is incomplete. The sample carries 160,000 or so clones, 92% recorded once. The rearrangement links TRBV24-1 to TRBJ2-2; perhaps TRBD2 as D (5 bases). Material for sequencing was blood. The sequence derives from a woman younger than 45 in good health. The DNA of the CDR3 is TGTGCCACCAGTGGCCCCTACGCCCTAGCCAACACCGGGGAGCTGTTTTTT. Protein product: CATSGPYALANTGELFF.